This TCR beta chain is drawn from a study of blood T cell repertoires in COVID-19. Study-level information: Samples representing acute and convalescent COVID-19 were sourced from the United States, Italy and Spain. Sources were T cells, B-cell-depleted T cells, or PBMCs; the material itself was cDNA or gDNA.

As originally analysed: By means of reference gene primer amplification, nucleated cell counts were estimated. Profiling relied on immunoSEQ multiplex PCR, and the TCRdb table lists in-frame clones only, not all of them. V, J and clone size reflect that table, while D and trimming were determined from the DNA. Altogether tens of thousands of clones are present, over 70% being singletons, with the ten largest covering around 30%. V was clipped by 4 bases and J by 8 bases; unmatched bases: 3. Germline CDR1 LNHDA, CDR2 SQIVND (reference sequence). There are 12 residues in the CDR3. Sequenced input: peripheral blood. The receptor was isolated from a human donor in a cohort sampled during active COVID-19. This chain connects TRBV19 to TRBJ1-2; 8 nucleotides line up with TRBD1. The CDR3 nucleotides are TGTGCCAGTAGTAGACAGGGGAACGGCTACACCTTC. It is translated as CASSRQGNGYTF.